A single sample gave rise to the 14 T cell receptor beta chains below, sequenced in a study of tumor and adjacent non-tumor tissue in lung cancer. No cell sorting was done before RNA was extracted from the tissue. Three rounds of nested PCR, following a modified ARM-PCR protocol, produced the TCRbeta library. TCRdb re-analysed the multiplex PCR reads in MiXCR, keeping a single row per CDR3 protein. Of just over 200,000 distinct CDR3 sequences detected, 60% to 75% appear once; the ten largest clones hold approximately 26%. Sequenced material: lung tumor tissue. These receptors were obtained from a man in his fifties or sixties with non-small cell lung cancer.

Concerning this clonotype itself: A read error is possible here, since a much larger clone lies one base away. V gene TRBV4-3 combines with J gene TRBJ2-2; TRBD2 agrees at 8 bases. V dropped 11 bases and J dropped 2; count of bases not matched to a gene: 7. This CDR3 is 14 amino acids long. The germline gives CDR1 LGHNA, CDR2 YSLEER. CDR3 sequence (DNA): TGCGCCGGCCGCCGGGAGGGTAACACCGGGGAGCTGTTTTTT. Translation gives CAGRREGNTGELFF.

Of note for this clonotype: A much larger clonotype is one base distant, so this may be a read error. No conserved phenylalanine or tryptophan ends this CDR3, so it is likely a read error. No DNA is shown, since the ends of the CDR3 on it are uncertain; the CDR3 is the one TCRdb lists. The V and J genes are TRBV5-4 and TRBJ1-2. Inclusive of both ends, the CDR3 amounts to 13 amino acids. Germline assignment: CDR1 SGHNT and CDR2 YYREEE (reference sequence). This chain's CDR3 is CACCYNPGLTISS.

This chain uses TRBV20-1 with TRBJ1-3; 8 nucleotides align to TRBD1. This CDR3 has 15 amino acids. The germline CDR1 and CDR2 sequences are DFQATT and SNEGSKA (reference sequence). V shed 1 base, J shed 4 bases, and the junction held 6 bases outside the gene matches. The CDR3 protein is CSARVQGAGGNTIYF. The CDR3 region has the DNA TGCAGTGCTAGAGTGCAGGGGGCAGGGGGAAACACCATATATTTT.

Concerning this clonotype itself: A single base separates this from a much larger clone, so it may be a read error. The chain carries TRBV6-5 and TRBJ2-5; TRBD1 or TRBD2 may be the D gene (5 bases each). V was clipped by 9 bases and J by 5 bases, with 22 bases between them. CDR1 MNHEY and CDR2 SVGAGI come from the germline V gene. The CDR3 contains 15 residues. CDR3 DNA sequence: TGTGCCAGGAGCTATCAGCCGGGGCGCCAGGAGACCCAGTACTTC. This codes for CARSYQPGRQETQYF.

This clonotype has only a few counts. J is TRBJ2-1 and V is TRBV6-6, with 8 bases lining up with TRBD2. CDR1 and CDR2 from the germline V gene are MNHNY and SVGAGI (reference sequence). V was pared by 5 bases and J by 9 bases, with 12 bases of the junction left unmatched. The CDR3 runs to 15 residues. The CDR3 DNA reads as TGTGCCAGCAGTGACAGTAGCGGGGTGGGGGGTGAGCAGTTCTTC. Its translation is CASSDSSGVGGEQFF.

This clonotype has a handful of counts. This chain uses TRBV5-6 with TRBJ1-5, with D maybe TRBD1 (5 bases). The germline V gene has CDR1 SGHDT and CDR2 YYEEEE. The CDR3 runs 15 residues. V lost 7 bases and J 7 bases, leaving 21 bases between the germline ends. The CDR3 is CASSPGGWSEQPQHF. The CDR3 coding sequence is TGTGCCAGCTCCCCTGGGGGGTGGTCCGAACAGCCCCAGCATTTT.

This clonotype has more than one count but fewer than ten. Just one base apart from a much larger clone, this may be a read error. The CDR3 is CASPDLRGSEQYF. DNA of the CDR3: TGTGCCAGCCCGGACTTGCGAGGGTCCGAGCAGTACTTC. V is TRBV6-5 and J is TRBJ2-7; perhaps TRBD2 as D (5 bases). The CDR3 runs 13 residues. Between the trimmed V and J ends, which lost 8 bases and 6 bases, there was a span of 17 bases. From germline, CDR1 is MNHEY and CDR2 SVGAGI.

This clonotype was counted at least ten times. CDR3 sequence reads: CASSQGYRAVPTYEQYF. As DNA, the CDR3 is TGTGCCAGCAGCCAAGGGTACAGGGCCGTCCCAACCTACGAGCAGTACTTC. The chain combines TRBV4-2 with TRBJ2-7; maybe TRBD1 (6 bases). Germline V gene sequence: CDR1 LGHNA, CDR2 YNFKEQ. The CDR3 totals 17 residues. Trimming removed 1 base from V and 2 bases from J, with 18 bases in between.

The genes are TRBV7-9 and TRBJ1-1, with unresolved D. Deletions cut 5 bases from V and 4 bases from J, with 11 bases between. The CDR3 is 13 amino acids. CDR1 and CDR2 from the germline V gene are SEHNR and FQNEAQ (reference sequence). The CDR3 loop reads CASSPVEPTEAFF. The CDR3 DNA follows: TGTGCCAGCAGCCCCGTGGAGCCCACTGAAGCTTTCTTT. Looking up the rest from reference TRBV7-9 and TRBJ1-1 gives the full variable domain: DTGVSQNPRHKITKRGQNVTFRCDPISEHNRLYWYRQTLGQGPEFLTYFQNEAQLEKSRLLSDRFSAERPKGSFSTLEIQRTEQGDSAMYLCASSPVEPTEAFFGQGTRLTVV.

For this clonotype: The conserved closing phenylalanine or tryptophan is absent in this CDR3, likely reflecting a read error. The rearrangement joins TRBV12-5 to TRBJ2-3; D is undetermined. The CDR3 totals 15 residues. Germline-derived CDR1 and CDR2 are LGHNT and FRNRAP. V was shortened by 2 bases and J by 3 bases, with 12 bases between the two germline ends. The CDR3, as DNA: TGTGCTAGTGGTTTGCGGCATGAGGTTACAGATACGCAGTATTTG. Amino acids: CASGLRHEVTDTQYL.

As concerns this clonotype: The germline gene is not matched at one end of the junction; a read error may be the cause. The chain links TRBV6-2 or TRBV6-3 to TRBJ2-7; tentatively, D is TRBD1 (6 bases). The germline V gene has CDR1 MNHEY and CDR2 SVGEGT. This CDR3 is built from 15 residues. The DNA of the CDR3 is TGTGCCAGAAGTTACTCTGGGGGCTGGGCCTACGAGCAGTACTTC. Translating gives CARSYSGGWAYEQYF.

The chain recombines TRBV29-1 with TRBJ2-1; D gene uncertain. The V gene's germline CDR1 is SQVTM and CDR2 ANQGSEA. V dropped 3 bases and J dropped 0 bases, with 12 bases sitting between them. The length of the CDR3 is 15 residues. This chain's CDR3 is CSVDTEAGSYNEQFF. For the CDR3, the DNA is TGCAGCGTTGATACCGAAGCAGGCTCCTACAATGAGCAGTTCTTC.

This clonotype was counted a single time. This may be a read error, as it is one base from a much larger clone. The chain is built from TRBV5-5 and TRBJ2-7; possibly TRBD1 for D (6 bases). From germline, CDR1 is SGHKS and CDR2 YYEKEE (reference sequence). The CDR3 totals 17 residues. V lost 2 bases and J 3 bases, leaving 21 bases between the germline ends. The CDR3 reads CASSFLRGEGVVYEQYF. The CDR3 DNA is TGTGCCAGCAGCTTCCTCAGGGGTGAAGGGGTGGTCTACGAGCAGTACTTC.

Concerning this clonotype itself: At one boundary the junction diverges from the germline segment, which might be a read error. The chain is built from TRBV29-1 and TRBJ2-7; no clear D. Germline CDR1 and CDR2: SQVTM and ANQGSEA. The CDR3 has 14 amino acids. The CDR3 sequence is CSVYLGLHSYEQYF. In DNA form, the CDR3 reads TGCAGCGTTTATCTAGGGCTACATTCCTATGAGCAGTACTTC.